These 25 T cell receptor beta chains were sequenced from one sample in a study of OX40 agonist ivuxolimab in advanced cancers. Assay: immunoSEQ multiplex PCR; the TCRdb copy retains only in-frame clones and omits some. Of tens of thousands of clones listed, 70% to 85% are singletons. The sample was CD4+ or CD8+ T cells sorted from blood, taken in a trial of the OX40 agonist ivuxolimab. The receptors shown here come from an adult with an advanced solid tumor such as melanoma, head and neck, liver or kidney cancer.

This clone turned up a few times. V and J are TRBV15 and TRBJ2-3; 7 bases agree with TRBD1. J lost 4 bases, V lost 2 bases, and 12 bases had no gene match. CDR1 and CDR2 from the germline V gene are LNHNV and YYDKDF (reference sequence). The CDR3 length is 17 residues. CDR3 sequence reads: CATSRPATGFGADTQYF. The CDR3, as DNA: TGTGCCACCAGCAGACCCGCGACAGGGTTTGGCGCAGATACGCAGTATTTT.

The V gene is TRBV7-8, the J gene TRBJ2-1; possibly TRBD2 for D (6 bases). The V end lost 8 bases, the J end lost 6 bases, and 17 bases lay between the germline ends. CDR1 and CDR2 from the germline V gene are SGHVS and FQNEAQ. CDR3 length equals 14 residues. CDR3 sequence reads: CASLLRGTRNEQFF. The CDR3 region has the DNA TGTGCCAGCCTCCTCCGCGGGACCCGCAATGAGCAGTTCTTC.

The chain has TRBV21-1 and TRBJ1-1. TRBV21-1 is a listed pseudogene. The length of the CDR3 is 12 residues. CDR3 in amino acids: CATDPGGTEAFF. In nucleotides, the CDR3 is TGTGCCACCGACCCGGGGGGCACTGAAGCTTTCTTT.

The V and J genes are TRBV7-8 and TRBJ2-7; no reliable D call. The CDR3 consists of 16 residues. The V end was cut by 0 bases, the J end by 3 bases, with 15 bases between. Looked up from germline, CDR1 is SGHVS and CDR2 is FQNEAQ. The CDR3 DNA follows: TGTGCCAGCAGCTTAGCGTTCTGGCACAGAGACTACGAGCAGTACTTC. As protein: CASSLAFWHRDYEQYF.

The CDR3 loop is CASSLAPTAQETQYF. DNA of the CDR3: TGTGCCAGCAGCTTAGCGCCGACAGCTCAAGAGACCCAGTACTTC. V and J are TRBV7-9 and TRBJ2-5; TRBD1 might be the D (5 bases). Germline V gives CDR1 SEHNR, CDR2 FQNEAQ (reference sequence). The length of the CDR3 is 15 residues. The ends were cut back, 0 bases at V and 2 bases at J, with 10 bases in the middle.

V gene TRBV27 combines with J gene TRBJ2-1, with 9 positions matching TRBD2. The CDR3 spans 18 residues. Germline V lookup: CDR1 MNHEY, CDR2 SMNVEV (reference sequence). V was clipped by 5 bases and J by 4 bases; unmatched bases: 15. DNA for the CDR3: TGTGCCAGCAGTCCTCTCCGTGGGGCGGGAGGGGTTTACAATGAGCAGTTCTTC. This sequence encodes CASSPLRGAGGVYNEQFF.

The chain carries TRBV19 and TRBJ1-5; no definite D call. Germline CDR1 and CDR2: LNHDA and SQIVND (reference sequence). This CDR3 has 15 residues. The V end was cut by 7 bases, the J end by 5 bases, with 18 bases between. The CDR3 DNA reads TGTGCCAGTACCCCCAGTGACAAATACTATCAGCCCCAGCATTTT. It codes for CASTPSDKYYQPQHF.

V usage is TRBV5-1 and J usage is TRBJ1-4, with 9 bases aligning to TRBD1. V was pared by 3 bases and J by 8 bases, with 8 bases of the junction left unmatched. The CDR3 has 15 amino acids. Germline-derived CDR1 and CDR2 are SGHRS and YFSETQ. CDR3 loop: CASSSFGTGYEKLFF. CDR3 nucleotide sequence: TGCGCCAGCAGCTCTTTCGGGACAGGGTACGAAAAACTGTTTTTT.

V and J are TRBV27 and TRBJ1-1, with D hard to call. Germline assignment: CDR1 MNHEY and CDR2 SMNVEV (reference sequence). With 2 bases removed from V and 5 bases from J, the gap between germline ends came to 12 bases. This CDR3 has 14 residues. The CDR3 region has the DNA TGTGCCAGCAGTTTAGCTCAGAGACGGACTGAAGCTTTCTTT. Encoded protein: CASSLAQRRTEAFF.

The CDR3 bases are TGTGCCAGCAGCCGACAGGGGGCGAGCACTGAAGCTTTCTTT. Protein product: CASSRQGASTEAFF. This chain uses TRBV11-2 with TRBJ1-1, with 10 bases that match TRBD1. Germline loops: CDR1 SGHAT, CDR2 FQNNGV. CDR3 length: 14 residues. V shed 5 bases and J 4 bases; nucleotides not matched to a gene: 4. Drawing the rest from reference TRBV11-2 and TRBJ1-1, the complete variable domain is EAGVAQSPRYKIIEKRQSVAFWCNPISGHATLYWYQQILGQGPKLLIQFQNNGVVDDSQLPKDRFSAERLKGVDSTLKIQPAKLEDSAVYLCASSRQGASTEAFFGQGTRLTVV.

In DNA, the CDR3 is TGCGCCAGCAGCTTGGCAGGGGTGATGAACACTGAAGCTTTCTTT. Translation: CASSLAGVMNTEAFF. This chain connects TRBV5-1 to TRBJ1-1, with a weak D call TRBD1 (6 bases). Germline loops: CDR1 SGHRS, CDR2 YFSETQ. The CDR3 consists of 15 residues. The ends were cut back, 0 bases at V and 0 bases at J, with 9 bases in the middle.

This rearrangement joins TRBV4-3 to TRBJ2-7; 7 bases fit TRBD2. With V trimmed by 0 bases and J by 2 bases, 13 bases remained unmatched. This CDR3 contains 18 residues. The germline CDR1 and CDR2 sequences are LGHNA and YSLEER. CDR3 DNA: TGCGCCAGCAGCCAAGATCGAGGGTCTAGCGGAGCCCCCTACGAGCAGTACTTC. Translating it yields CASSQDRGSSGAPYEQYF.

This clone came up a few times. This CDR3 is CASSLYVDQPQHF. CDR3 nucleotide sequence: TGCGCCAGCAGCCTGTATGTTGATCAGCCCCAGCATTTT. The chain couples TRBV5-1 to TRBJ1-5; no clear D. Trimming cost V 4 bases and J 5 bases, with 10 bases left between them. Germline-derived CDR1 and CDR2 are SGHRS and YFSETQ. There are 13 residues in the CDR3.

This rearrangement joins TRBV27 to TRBJ2-1; 7 nucleotides line up with TRBD1. Per the germline V gene, CDR1 is MNHEY and CDR2 is SMNVEV (reference sequence). The CDR3 covers 14 residues. V trimming: 5 bases; J trimming: 1 base; junction bases outside the gene matches: 2. The CDR3 DNA is TGTGCCAGCAGTATGACAGGGTCCTACAATGAGCAGTTCTTC. Encoded protein: CASSMTGSYNEQFF.

In this sample, this clone turned up a few times. The chain links TRBV6-1 to TRBJ1-2; no reliable D call. With 9 bases removed from V and 7 bases from J, the gap between germline ends came to 6 bases. The germline V gene encodes CDR1 MNHNS and CDR2 SASEGT. There are 9 residues in the CDR3. The CDR3 nucleotides read TGTGCCAGTGGAGGTGGCTACACCTTC. Translating it yields CASGGGYTF.

The chain couples TRBV27 to TRBJ1-1, with a tentative D call TRBD1 (5 bases). Germline V gives CDR1 MNHEY, CDR2 SMNVEV (reference sequence). The CDR3 contains 13 residues. V was cut by 3 bases and J by 4 bases, with 9 bases left in between. In nucleotides, the CDR3 is TGTGCCAGCAGTTTTGGGGCTGGCACTGAAGCTTTCTTT. Translated, it gives CASSFGAGTEAFF.

The CDR3 spells CASSPDRATNEKLFF. The DNA for the CDR3 is TGTGCCAGCTCACCGGACAGAGCAACTAATGAAAAACTGTTTTTT. The chain joins TRBV18 to TRBJ1-4; tentative D call: TRBD1 (6 bases). V lost 3 bases and J lost 0, with 8 bases in between. CDR1 KGHSH and CDR2 LQKENI come from the germline V gene. The CDR3 length is 15 residues.

The V and J genes are TRBV5-6 and TRBJ2-6, with D tentatively TRBD1 (5 bases). The germline gives CDR1 SGHDT, CDR2 YYEEEE. Trimming stripped 1 base from V and 2 bases from J, with 7 bases between. CDR3 length equals 15 residues. DNA of the CDR3: TGTGCCAGCAGCTTGTACAGGCCTGGGGCCAACGTCCTGACTTTC. This encodes CASSLYRPGANVLTF.

This chain connects TRBV7-3 to TRBJ2-5; D possibly corresponds to TRBD2 (6 bases). Judging by the DNA end, TRBJ2-7 fits better; the J call may be wrong. Germline V gene sequence: CDR1 SGHTA, CDR2 FQGTGA. The CDR3 loop spans 14 amino acids. The CDR3 loop reads CASSQGPGDYEQYF. CDR3 DNA: TGTGCCAGCTCCCAAGGACCGGGGGACTACGAGCAGTACTTC.

The CDR3 loop is CASGYLGGEAFF. CDR3 nucleotides: TGCGCCAGCGGTTATTTAGGCGGTGAAGCTTTCTTT. The chain has TRBV5-1 and TRBJ1-1; D ambiguous. CDR3 length equals 12 residues. Germline loops: CDR1 SGHRS, CDR2 YFSETQ. V was pared by 7 bases and J by 7 bases, with 14 bases between.

The V call is TRBV7-2, the J call TRBJ1-6, with D perhaps matching TRBD1 (5 bases). CDR1 is SGHTA, CDR2 FQGNSA, per germline. Trimming took 3 bases from V and 4 from J, leaving 10 bases between them. The CDR3 contains 15 residues. This CDR3 reads CASSFGRAYNSPLHF. CDR3 bases: TGTGCCAGCAGCTTCGGCAGGGCGTATAATTCACCCCTCCACTTT. The whole variable domain, remainder taken from reference TRBV7-2 and TRBJ1-6, is GAGVSQSPSNKVTEKGKDVELRCDPISGHTALYWYRQSLGQGLEFLIYFQGNSAPDKSGLPSDRFSAERTGGSVSTLTIQRTQQEDSAVYLCASSFGRAYNSPLHFGNGTRLTVT.

V gene TRBV6-5 combines with J gene TRBJ1-4, with 7 nucleotides matching TRBD1. V was pared by 8 bases and J by 3 bases, with 6 bases of the junction left unmatched. The CDR3 has 14 residues. Germline loops: CDR1 MNHEY, CDR2 SVGAGI. The CDR3 sequence is CASRSGQANEKLFF. CDR3 nucleotides: TGTGCCAGCCGGTCCGGACAGGCTAATGAAAAACTGTTTTTT.

The chain recombines TRBV6-5 with TRBJ2-7, with TRBD1 matching 10 bases. Germline-derived CDR1 and CDR2 are MNHEY and SVGAGI. The CDR3 covers 14 residues. The V segment lost 6 bases and the J segment 2 bases; nucleotides outside the gene matches: 4. The CDR3 DNA sequence: TGTGCCAGCAGGGTGGGACAGGGGACCTACGAGCAGTACTTC. It is translated as CASRVGQGTYEQYF.

This rearrangement joins TRBV28 to TRBJ1-4; D is undetermined. Deletions cut 6 bases from V and 0 bases from J, with 14 bases between. This CDR3 has 16 amino acids. The germline gives CDR1 MDHEN, CDR2 SYDVKM. The CDR3 sequence: CASSLPLFATNEKLFF. CDR3 DNA: TGTGCCAGCAGCTTGCCCCTTTTTGCAACTAATGAAAAACTGTTTTTT. The full variable domain, completed using reference TRBV28 and TRBJ1-4, is DVKVTQSSRYLVKRTGEKVFLECVQDMDHENMFWYRQDPGLGLRLIYFSYDVKMKEKGDIPEGYSVSREKKERFSLILESASTNQTSMYLCASSLPLFATNEKLFFGSGTQLSVL.

This sequence joins TRBV28 and TRBJ1-2; D is ambiguous. The CDR3 is 13 residues long. V dropped 5 bases and J dropped 2 bases, with 9 bases sitting between them. Germline V lookup: CDR1 MDHEN, CDR2 SYDVKM. The CDR3 DNA reads as TGTGCCAGCAGTCCTGCAGGAAACTATGGCTACACCTTC. Translation gives CASSPAGNYGYTF.